This T cell receptor beta chain was found in a study of T cells in Graves' hyperthyroidism and ophthalmopathy. A word on this clonotype: Its antigen remains unidentified.

Findings of the study overall: Most expanded thyroid clonotypes above 0.001 recurred in blood. A model of 13 V-J features distinguished ophthalmopathy from stable hyperthyroidism.

TCR beta CDR3 sequences were amplified from RNA transcripts. Initially, a first-round RT-PCR of the TCR CDR3 employed the HTBI primer set. TCRdb itself ran the multiplex PCR reads through MiXCR, one entry per CDR3 protein. The data show about 560,000 distinct CDR3 sequences, 16% seen once. V dropped 2 bases and J dropped 4 bases, with 11 bases sitting between them. Germline lookup yields CDR1 SGHAT and CDR2 FQNNGV. This CDR3 is 15 amino acids long. The definition of stable Graves' hyperthyroidism was no ophthalmopathy progression within 18 months. Fresh peripheral blood, around 11 ml of it, supplied the PBMCs.

V is TRBV11-2 and J is TRBJ1-4, with a tentative D call TRBD1 (6 bases). Sequencing used blood. The source is a woman between 18 and 30 years old with Graves' hyperthyroidism. The CDR3 reads CASSLPGDSNEKLFF. The DNA for the CDR3 is TGTGCCAGCAGCTTACCAGGGGATAGTAATGAAAAACTGTTTTTT.